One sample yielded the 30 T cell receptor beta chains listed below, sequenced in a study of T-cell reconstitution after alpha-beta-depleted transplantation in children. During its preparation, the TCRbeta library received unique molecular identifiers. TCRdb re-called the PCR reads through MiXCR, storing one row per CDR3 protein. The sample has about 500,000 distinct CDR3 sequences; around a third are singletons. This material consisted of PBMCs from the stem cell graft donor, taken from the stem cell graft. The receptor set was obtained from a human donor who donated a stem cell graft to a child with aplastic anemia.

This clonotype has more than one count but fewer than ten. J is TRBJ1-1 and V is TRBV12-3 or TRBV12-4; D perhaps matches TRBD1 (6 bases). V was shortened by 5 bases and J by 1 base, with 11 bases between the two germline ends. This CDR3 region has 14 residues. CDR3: CASSRAQGNTEAFF. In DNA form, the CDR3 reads TGTGCCAGCAGTCGAGCACAGGGGAACACTGAAGCTTTCTTT.

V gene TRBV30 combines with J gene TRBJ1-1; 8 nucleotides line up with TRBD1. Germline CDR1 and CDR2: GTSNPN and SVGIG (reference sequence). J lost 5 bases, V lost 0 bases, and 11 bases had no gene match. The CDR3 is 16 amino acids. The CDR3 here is CAWSVDRVPPGTEAFF. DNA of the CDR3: TGTGCCTGGAGTGTGGACAGGGTACCTCCCGGGACTGAAGCTTTCTTT.

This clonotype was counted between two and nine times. Here the CDR3 reads CAWSVGRSYGYTF. CDR3 sequence (DNA): TGTGCCTGGAGTGTAGGTCGGAGCTATGGCTACACCTTC. This sequence joins TRBV30 and TRBJ1-2; D unclear. Germline assignment: CDR1 GTSNPN and CDR2 SVGIG (reference sequence). The CDR3 consists of 13 residues. Between the trimmed V and J ends, which lost 0 bases and 4 bases, there was a span of 9 bases.

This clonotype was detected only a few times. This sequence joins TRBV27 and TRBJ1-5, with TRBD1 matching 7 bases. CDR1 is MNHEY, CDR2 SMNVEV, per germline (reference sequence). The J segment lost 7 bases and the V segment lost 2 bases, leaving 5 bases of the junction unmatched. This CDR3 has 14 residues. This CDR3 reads CASSLHRGRQPQHF. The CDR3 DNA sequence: TGTGCCAGCAGTTTACACAGGGGACGACAGCCCCAGCATTTT.

Here the CDR3 reads CASSPRDRAMSDTQYF. The CDR3 nucleotides are TGTGCCAGCAGCCCCCGGGACAGGGCTATGTCAGATACGCAGTATTTT. This chain joins TRBV6-2 or TRBV6-3 and TRBJ2-3; TRBD1 agrees at 9 bases. The CDR3 contains 16 residues. Germline CDR1 is MNHEY and CDR2 is SVGEGT. The J segment lost 4 bases and the V segment lost 6 bases, leaving 11 bases of the junction unmatched.

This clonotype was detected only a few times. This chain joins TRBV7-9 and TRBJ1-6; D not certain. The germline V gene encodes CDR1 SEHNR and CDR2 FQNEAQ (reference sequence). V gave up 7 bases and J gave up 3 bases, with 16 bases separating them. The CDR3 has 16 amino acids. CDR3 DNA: TGTGCCAGCACCGGAGCCCTCGAGGGCTATAATTCACCCCTCCACTTT. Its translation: CASTGALEGYNSPLHF.

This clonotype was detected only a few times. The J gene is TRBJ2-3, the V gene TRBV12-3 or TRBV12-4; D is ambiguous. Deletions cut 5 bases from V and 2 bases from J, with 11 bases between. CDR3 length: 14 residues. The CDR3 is CASSPSNPTDTQYF. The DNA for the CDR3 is TGTGCCAGCAGTCCAAGCAATCCCACAGATACGCAGTATTTT.

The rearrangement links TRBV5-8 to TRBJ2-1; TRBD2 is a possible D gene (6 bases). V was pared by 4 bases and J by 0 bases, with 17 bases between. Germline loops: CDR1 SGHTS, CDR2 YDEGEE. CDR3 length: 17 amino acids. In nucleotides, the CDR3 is TGTGCCAGCAGCGACTTGCTCCTAGCGAGCTCCTACAATGAGCAGTTCTTC. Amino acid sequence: CASSDLLLASSYNEQFF.

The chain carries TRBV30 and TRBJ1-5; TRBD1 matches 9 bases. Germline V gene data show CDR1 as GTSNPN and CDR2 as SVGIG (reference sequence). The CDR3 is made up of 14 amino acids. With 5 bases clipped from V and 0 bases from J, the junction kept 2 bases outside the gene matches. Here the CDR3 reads CAWGTGISNQPQHF. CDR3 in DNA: TGTGCCTGGGGGACAGGGATTAGCAATCAGCCCCAGCATTTT. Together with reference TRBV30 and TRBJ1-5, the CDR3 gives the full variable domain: SQTIHQWPATLVQPVGSPLSLECTVEGTSNPNLYWYRQAAGRGLQLLFYSVGIGQISSEVPQNLSASRPQDRQFILSSKKLLLSDSGFYLCAWGTGISNQPQHFGDGTRLSIL.

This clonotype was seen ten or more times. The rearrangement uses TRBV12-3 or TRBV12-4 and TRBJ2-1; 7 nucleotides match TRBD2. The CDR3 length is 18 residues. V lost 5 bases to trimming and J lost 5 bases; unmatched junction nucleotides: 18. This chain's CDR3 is CASSPVSGPSEPHNEQFF. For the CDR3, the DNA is TGTGCCAGCAGTCCGGTTAGCGGGCCATCAGAACCCCACAATGAGCAGTTCTTC.

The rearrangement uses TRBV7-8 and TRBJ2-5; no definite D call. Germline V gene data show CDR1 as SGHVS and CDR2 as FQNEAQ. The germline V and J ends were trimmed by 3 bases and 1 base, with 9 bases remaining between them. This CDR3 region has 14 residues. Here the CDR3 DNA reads TGTGCCAGCAGCTTTACAAGGATCCAAGAGACCCAGTACTTC. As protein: CASSFTRIQETQYF.

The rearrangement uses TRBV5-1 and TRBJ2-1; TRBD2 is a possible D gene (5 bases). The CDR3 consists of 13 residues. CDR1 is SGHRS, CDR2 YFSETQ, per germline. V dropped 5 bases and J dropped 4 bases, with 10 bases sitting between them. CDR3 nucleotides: TGCGCCAGCAGGGAGAGGGATTACAATGAGCAGTTCTTC. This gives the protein CASRERDYNEQFF.

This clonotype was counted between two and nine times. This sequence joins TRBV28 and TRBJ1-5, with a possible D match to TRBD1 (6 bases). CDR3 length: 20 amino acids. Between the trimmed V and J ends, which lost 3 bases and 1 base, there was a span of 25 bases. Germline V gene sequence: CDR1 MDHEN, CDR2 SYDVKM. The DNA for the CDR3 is TGTGCCAGCAGTTTTCGGAGTTCGTTGTTCAGGGGAGTGAGCAATCAGCCCCAGCATTTT. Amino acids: CASSFRSSLFRGVSNQPQHF. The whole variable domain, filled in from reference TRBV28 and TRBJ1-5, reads DVKVTQSSRYLVKRTGEKVFLECVQDMDHENMFWYRQDPGLGLRLIYFSYDVKMKEKGDIPEGYSVSREKKERFSLILESASTNQTSMYLCASSFRSSLFRGVSNQPQHFGDGTRLSIL.

CDR3 loop: CASSWGDRLGTGELFF. In DNA, the CDR3 is TGTGCCAGCAGCTGGGGGGACAGGCTGGGCACCGGGGAGCTGTTTTTT. The chain uses TRBV7-2 and TRBJ2-2; TRBD1 agrees at 8 bases. V was pared by 4 bases and J by 4 bases, with 8 bases of the junction left unmatched. From germline, CDR1 is SGHTA and CDR2 FQGNSA. This CDR3 comprises 16 residues.

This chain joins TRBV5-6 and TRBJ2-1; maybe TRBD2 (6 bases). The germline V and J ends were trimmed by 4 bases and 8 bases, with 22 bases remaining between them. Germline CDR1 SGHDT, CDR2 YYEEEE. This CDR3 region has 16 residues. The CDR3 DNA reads TGTGCCAGCAGCCTCGGGACTGCTATTCTGTCCGATGAGCAGTTCTTC. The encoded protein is CASSLGTAILSDEQFF. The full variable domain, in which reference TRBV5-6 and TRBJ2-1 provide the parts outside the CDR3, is DAGVTQSPTHLIKTRGQQVTLRCSPKSGHDTVSWYQQALGQGPQFIFQYYEEEERQRGNFPDRFSGHQFPNYSSELNVNALLLGDSALYLCASSLGTAILSDEQFFGPGTRLTVL.

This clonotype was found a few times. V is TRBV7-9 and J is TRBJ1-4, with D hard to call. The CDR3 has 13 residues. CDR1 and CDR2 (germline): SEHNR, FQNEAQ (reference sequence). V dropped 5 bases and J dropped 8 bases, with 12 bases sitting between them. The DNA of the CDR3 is TGTGCCAGCAGCCCACCTATTGAGGAAAAACTGTTTTTT. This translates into CASSPPIEEKLFF.

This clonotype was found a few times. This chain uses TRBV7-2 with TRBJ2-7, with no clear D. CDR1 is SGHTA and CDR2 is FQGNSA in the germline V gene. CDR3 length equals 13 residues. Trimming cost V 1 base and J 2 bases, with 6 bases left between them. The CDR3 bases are TGTGCCAGCAGCTTAGGGCTAGCCTACGAGCAGTACGTC. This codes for CASSLGLAYEQYV.

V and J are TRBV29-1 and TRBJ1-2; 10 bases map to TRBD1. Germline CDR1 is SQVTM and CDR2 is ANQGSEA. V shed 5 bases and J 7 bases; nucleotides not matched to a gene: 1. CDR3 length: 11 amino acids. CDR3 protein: CSVWTGGGYTF. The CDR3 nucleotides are TGCAGCGTTTGGACAGGGGGTGGCTACACCTTC.

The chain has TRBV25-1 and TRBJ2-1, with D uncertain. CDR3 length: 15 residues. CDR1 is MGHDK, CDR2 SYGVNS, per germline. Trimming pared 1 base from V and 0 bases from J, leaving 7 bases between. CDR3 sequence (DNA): TGTGCCAGCAGTGAATTTATGAGCTCCTACAATGAGCAGTTCTTC. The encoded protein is CASSEFMSSYNEQFF.

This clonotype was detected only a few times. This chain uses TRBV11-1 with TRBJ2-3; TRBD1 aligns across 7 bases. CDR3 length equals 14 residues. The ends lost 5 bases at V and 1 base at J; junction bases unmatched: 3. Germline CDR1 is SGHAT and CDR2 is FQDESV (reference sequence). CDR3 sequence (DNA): TGTGCCAGCAGCATTGGGACAGGCACAGATACGCAGTATTTT. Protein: CASSIGTGTDTQYF.

The CDR3 region is CSALRRERAYEQYF. For the CDR3, the DNA is TGCAGTGCCCTTCGGCGGGAGCGAGCCTACGAGCAGTACTTC. V usage is TRBV20-1 and J usage is TRBJ2-7, with 7 bases matching TRBD2. J gave up 2 bases and V 6 bases, and 10 bases lay outside the gene matches. Germline V gene sequence: CDR1 DFQATT, CDR2 SNEGSKA (reference sequence). The CDR3 sequence is 14 residues long.

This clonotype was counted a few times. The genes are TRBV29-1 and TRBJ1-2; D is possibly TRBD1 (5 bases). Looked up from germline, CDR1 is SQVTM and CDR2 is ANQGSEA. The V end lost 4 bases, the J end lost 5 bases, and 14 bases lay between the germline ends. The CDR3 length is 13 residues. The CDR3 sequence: CSVVFSGRYGYTF. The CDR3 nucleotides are TGCAGCGTTGTTTTTTCAGGGAGATATGGCTACACCTTC.

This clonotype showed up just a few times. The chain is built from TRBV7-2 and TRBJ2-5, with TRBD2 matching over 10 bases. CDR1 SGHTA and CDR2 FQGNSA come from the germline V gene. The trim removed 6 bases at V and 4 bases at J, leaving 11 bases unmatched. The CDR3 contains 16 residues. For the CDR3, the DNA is TGTGCCAGCAGACCCACACTAGCGGGATCCGGAGAGACCCAGTACTTC. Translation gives CASRPTLAGSGETQYF.

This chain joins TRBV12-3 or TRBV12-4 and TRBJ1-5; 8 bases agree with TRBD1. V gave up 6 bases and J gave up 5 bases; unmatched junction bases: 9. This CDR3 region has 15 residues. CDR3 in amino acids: CASSRHGQGDQPQHF. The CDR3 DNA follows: TGTGCCAGCAGCCGTCATGGACAGGGAGATCAGCCCCAGCATTTT.

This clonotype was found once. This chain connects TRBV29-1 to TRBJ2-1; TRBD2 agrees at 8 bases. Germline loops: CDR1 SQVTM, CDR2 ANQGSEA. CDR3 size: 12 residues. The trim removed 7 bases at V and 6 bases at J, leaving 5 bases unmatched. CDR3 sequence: CSALLAANEQFF. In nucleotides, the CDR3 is TGCAGCGCCCTACTAGCGGCCAATGAGCAGTTCTTC.

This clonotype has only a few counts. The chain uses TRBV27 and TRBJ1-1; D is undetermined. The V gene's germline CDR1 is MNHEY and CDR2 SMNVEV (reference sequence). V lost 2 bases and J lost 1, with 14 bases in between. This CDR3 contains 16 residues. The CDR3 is CASSLGVLVANTEAFF. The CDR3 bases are TGTGCCAGCAGTTTAGGCGTGTTAGTGGCGAACACTGAAGCTTTCTTT.

The CDR3 DNA reads TGTGCCAGTAGTATAGTGCAGCGAGATACGCAGTATTTT. Amino acid sequence: CASSIVQRDTQYF. The chain joins TRBV19 to TRBJ2-3; no clear D. Germline loops: CDR1 LNHDA, CDR2 SQIVND (reference sequence). This CDR3 spans 13 amino acids. Trimming stripped 1 base from V and 5 bases from J, with 7 bases between.

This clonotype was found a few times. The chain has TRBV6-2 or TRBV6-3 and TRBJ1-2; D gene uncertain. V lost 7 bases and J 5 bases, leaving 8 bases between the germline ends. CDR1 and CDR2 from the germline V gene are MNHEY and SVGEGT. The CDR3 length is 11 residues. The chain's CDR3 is CASTARYGYTF. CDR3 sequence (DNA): TGTGCCAGCACAGCGAGATATGGCTACACCTTC.

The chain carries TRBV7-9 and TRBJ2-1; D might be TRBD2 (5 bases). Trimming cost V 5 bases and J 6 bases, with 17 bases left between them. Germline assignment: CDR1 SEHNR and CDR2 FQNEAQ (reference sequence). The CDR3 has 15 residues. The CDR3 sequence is CASSHQFGGGNEQFF. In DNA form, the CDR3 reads TGTGCCAGCAGCCATCAGTTCGGAGGCGGCAATGAGCAGTTCTTC.

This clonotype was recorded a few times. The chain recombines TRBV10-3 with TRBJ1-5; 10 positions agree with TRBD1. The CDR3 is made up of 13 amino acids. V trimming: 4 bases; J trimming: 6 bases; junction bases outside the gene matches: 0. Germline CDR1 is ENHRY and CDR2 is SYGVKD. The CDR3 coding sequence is TGTGCCATCAGTGGGACAGGGGGTCAGCCCCAGCATTTT. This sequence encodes CAISGTGGQPQHF.